This T cell receptor beta chain was identified during a study of blood T cell repertoires in COVID-19. About the research overall: COVID-19 samples from acute and convalescent phases originated in the United States, Italy and Spain. The analysed material was cDNA or gDNA that came from T cells, B-cell-depleted T cells, or PBMCs.

CDR1 SGDLS and CDR2 YYNGEE come from the germline V gene. The V and J ends lost 3 bases and 4 bases, in that order; junction bases with no gene match: 8. This CDR3 spans 16 amino acids. Per the study methods: For nucleated cells, counts were estimated from reference gene primer amplification. TCRdb's copy holds only in-frame clones and misses some; the assay was immunoSEQ multiplex PCR. V, J and clone size were drawn from that table, and D and trimming were deduced from the DNA. The sample lists under 200,000 clones, 65% to 90% occurring once. The sequencing sample was made of peripheral blood. The clonotype comes from a human donor in a cohort sampled during active COVID-19. The chain employs TRBV9 and TRBJ1-3; TRBD1 matches at 9 bases. As DNA, the CDR3 is TGTGCCAGCAGCGAGGGGGACAGGGCGGGAGGAAACACCATATATTTT. It yields the protein CASSEGDRAGGNTIYF.